This entry lists 8 T cell receptor beta chains sequenced from one sample in a study of monozygotic twins with inflammatory bowel disease. TCRdb re-called the 5' RACE reads; one entry per CDR3 protein, DNA not given. The table lists more than 350,000 distinct CDR3 sequences, with approximately 2.4% in the top ten. Sequencing was carried out using blood. The receptors here all came from a human donor with ulcerative colitis or Crohn's disease, or a healthy co-twin of an affected twin (not recorded which).

This chain connects TRBV20-1 to TRBJ1-1. The CDR3 extends over 16 amino acids. From germline, CDR1 is DFQATT and CDR2 SNEGSKA (reference sequence). CDR3 in amino acids: CSARDHGRNPNTEAFF.

The chain couples TRBV5-6 to TRBJ1-5; the TRBD1 assignment by TCRdb is unverifiable without DNA. Germline V gene lookup returns CDR1 SGHDT and CDR2 YYEEEE. CDR3 length equals 14 residues. The CDR3 here is CASSLGQSNQPQHF.

This chain joins TRBV5-4 and TRBJ2-1. Germline values: CDR1 SGHNT, CDR2 YYREEE (reference sequence). This CDR3 region has 16 residues. Here the CDR3 reads CASSSGQEPTYNEQFF.

The chain is built from TRBV6-2 or TRBV6-3 and TRBJ1-1; TCRdb names TRBD1, which stays unverified in the absence of DNA. Germline V gives CDR1 MNHEY, CDR2 SVGEGT. The CDR3 has 15 amino acids. The CDR3: CASSSTGLLSTEAFF.

The rearrangement uses TRBV5-4 and TRBJ2-5; TCRdb lists TRBD2, though no DNA is available to test this call. The germline V gene encodes CDR1 SGHNT and CDR2 YYREEE (reference sequence). This CDR3 comprises 15 residues. CDR3 residues: CASSFGIAGQETQYF.

V is TRBV20-1 and J is TRBJ2-2; there is no DNA to check the TCRdb D call of TRBD1. Germline V lookup: CDR1 DFQATT, CDR2 SNEGSKA (reference sequence). This CDR3 has 15 residues. The CDR3 loop reads CSARVGTPNTGELFF.

V is TRBV18 and J is TRBJ2-3; TCRdb's D gene call, TRBD1, goes unchecked for lack of DNA. Germline V CDR1 and CDR2: KGHSH, LQKENI. The CDR3 extends over 16 amino acids. The CDR3 spells CASSSPGQSVTDTQYF.

V gene TRBV28 combines with J gene TRBJ2-7; the TCRdb D gene call, TRBD2, has no DNA to confirm it. Germline V gene data show CDR1 as MDHEN and CDR2 as SYDVKM. There are 16 residues in the CDR3. CDR3 in amino acids: CASRETSGYSSYEQYF. Drawing the rest from reference TRBV28 and TRBJ2-7, the complete variable domain is DVKVTQSSRYLVKRTGEKVFLECVQDMDHENMFWYRQDPGLGLRLIYFSYDVKMKEKGDIPEGYSVSREKKERFSLILESASTNQTSMYLCASRETSGYSSYEQYFGPGTRLTVT.